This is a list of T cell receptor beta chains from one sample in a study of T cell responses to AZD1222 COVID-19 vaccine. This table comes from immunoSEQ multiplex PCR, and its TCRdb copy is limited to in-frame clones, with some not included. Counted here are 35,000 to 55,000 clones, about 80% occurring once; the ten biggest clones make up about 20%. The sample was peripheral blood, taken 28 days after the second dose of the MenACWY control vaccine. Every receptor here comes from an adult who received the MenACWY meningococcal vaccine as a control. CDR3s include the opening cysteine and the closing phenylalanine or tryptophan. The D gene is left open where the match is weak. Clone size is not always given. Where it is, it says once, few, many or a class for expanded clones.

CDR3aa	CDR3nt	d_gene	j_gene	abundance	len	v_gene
CASRGRGTATEAFF	TGTGCCAGCAGAGGAAGAGGGACCGCCACTGAAGCTTTCTTT	NA	TRBJ1-1	few	14	TRBV27
CASSVGASGNTIYF	TGTGCCAGCAGCGTAGGGGCCTCTGGAAACACCATATATTTT	NA	TRBJ1-3	NA	14	TRBV9
CASFRLSLEQFF	TGTGCCAGTTTTAGACTTTCCCTCGAGCAGTTCTTC	NA	TRBJ2-1	NA	12	TRBV2
CASSLKGAGDNEQFF	TGTGCCAGCAGCTTAAAGGGCGCAGGAGACAATGAGCAGTTCTTC	NA	TRBJ2-1	few	15	TRBV7-9
CASSVTGVDTEAFF	TGTGCCAGTAGTGTAACAGGGGTGGACACTGAAGCTTTCTTT	TRBD1	TRBJ1-1	NA	14	TRBV19
CASSRGDYEKLFF	TGTGCCAGCAGCCGGGGGGATTACGAAAAACTGTTTTTT	NA	TRBJ1-4	NA	13	TRBV2
CASSYLLQDTQYF	TGTGCCAGCAGTTATTTACTTCAAGATACGCAGTATTTT	NA	TRBJ2-3	once	13	TRBV6-5
CASSYGTGIGTDTQYF	TGTGCCAGCAGTTACGGGACAGGGATAGGAACAGATACGCAGTATTTT	TRBD1	TRBJ2-3	once	16	TRBV6-2/TRBV6-3
CASSMGHGGTGELFF	TGTGCCAGTAGTATGGGACACGGAGGGACCGGGGAGCTGTTTTTT	NA	TRBJ2-2	once	15	TRBV19
CASSVAGTNQPQHF	TGTGCCAGCAGCGTAGCTGGGACAAATCAGCCCCAGCATTTT	NA	TRBJ1-5	NA	14	TRBV9
CASSEISNEQFF	TGTGCCAGCAGTGAAATTTCCAATGAGCAGTTCTTC	NA	TRBJ2-1	NA	12	TRBV6-1
CASSDPNETQYF	TGTGCCAGCAGCGACCCAAACGAGACCCAGTACTTC	NA	TRBJ2-5	NA	12	TRBV9
CASSHTGGGQPQHF	TGTGCCAGCAGCCATACAGGGGGCGGGCAGCCCCAGCATTTT	TRBD1	TRBJ1-5	NA	14	TRBV3-1/TRBV3-2
CASSLKLAGSTDTQYF	TGTGCCAGCAGCTTAAAACTAGCGGGGAGCACAGATACGCAGTATTTT	TRBD2	TRBJ2-3	NA	16	TRBV7-2
CASSGQGRAEAFF	TGTGCCAGCAGTGGACAGGGGAGGGCTGAAGCTTTCTTT	TRBD1	TRBJ1-1	NA	13	TRBV12-3/TRBV12-4
CASSIKPNTEAFF	TGTGCCAGCAGTATAAAGCCGAACACTGAAGCTTTCTTT	NA	TRBJ1-1	NA	13	TRBV6-5
CASSFAGTGALSGELFF	TGTGCCAGCAGCTTTGCTGGGACAGGGGCCTTGTCCGGGGAGCTGTTTTTT	TRBD1	TRBJ2-2	once	17	TRBV5-4
CAISGQDRENYGYTF	TGTGCCATCAGTGGCCAAGACAGGGAGAACTATGGCTACACCTTC	TRBD1	TRBJ1-2	NA	15	TRBV10-3
CATVSRVNEQFF	TGTGCCACCGTATCCAGGGTAAATGAGCAGTTCTTC	NA	TRBJ2-1	NA	12	TRBV24-1
CASRSQAPQWYGYTF	TGTGCCAGCAGATCACAGGCGCCCCAATGGTATGGCTACACCTTC	NA	TRBJ1-2	NA	15	TRBV21-1
CASSQETGGIDTQYF	TGTGCCAGCAGCCAAGAGACAGGGGGGATAGATACGCAGTATTTT	TRBD1	TRBJ2-3	once	15	TRBV4-2
CASSSEAGGHNEQFF	TGTGCCAGCAGCTCAGAAGCGGGGGGGCACAATGAGCAGTTCTTC	TRBD2	TRBJ2-1	once	15	TRBV6-4
CASRPGQAPSGYTF	TGTGCCAGCAGACCCGGACAGGCCCCTTCCGGCTACACCTTC	TRBD1	TRBJ1-2	NA	14	TRBV25-1
CASSLFGVEVGNQPQHF	TGTGCCAGCAGCTTGTTCGGGGTGGAGGTAGGCAATCAGCCCCAGCATTTT	NA	TRBJ1-5	NA	17	TRBV5-6
CASSIGWSRNEQFF	TGTGCCAGTAGTATAGGATGGTCTCGCAATGAGCAGTTCTTC	NA	TRBJ2-1	NA	14	TRBV19
CASSSSLARTLNEQFF	TGCGCCAGCAGCTCCTCACTAGCCCGTACGCTCAATGAGCAGTTCTTC	NA	TRBJ2-1	NA	16	TRBV5-1
CASRGDSGTGELFF	TGTGCCAGCAGGGGGGATTCGGGGACCGGGGAGCTGTTTTTT	NA	TRBJ2-2	once	14	TRBV2
CASSPQAGQETQYF	TGTGCCAGCAGCCCACAAGCGGGGCAAGAGACCCAGTACTTC	TRBD2	TRBJ2-5	few	14	TRBV7-2
CASSFGPARGANTGELFF	TGTGCCAGCAGCTTCGGTCCCGCCCGGGGCGCGAACACCGGGGAGCTGTTTTTT	NA	TRBJ2-2	NA	18	TRBV7-7
CAQGHIGSPLHF	TGTGCCCAGGGGCACATCGGGTCACCCCTCCACTTT	NA	TRBJ1-6	NA	12	TRBV30
CASSPTVNTEAFF	TGTGCCAGCAGCCCCACGGTGAACACTGAAGCTTTCTTT	NA	TRBJ1-1	NA	13	TRBV7-8
CASSSQGGTEAFF	TGTGCCAGCAGCTCCCAGGGGGGGACTGAAGCTTTCTTT	TRBD1	TRBJ1-1	NA	13	TRBV11-2
CASRSGGRSSNQPQHF	TGTGCCAGCAGGTCCGGGGGTCGGTCTAGCAATCAGCCCCAGCATTTT	NA	TRBJ1-5	NA	16	TRBV27
CASSLGGGSQYF	TGTGCCAGCAGCTTGGGTGGGGGTTCCCAGTACTTC	NA	TRBJ2-5	NA	12	TRBV5-6
CASRGQSNYGYTF	TGTGCCAGCAGGGGACAGTCTAACTATGGCTACACCTTC	TRBD1	TRBJ1-2	NA	13	TRBV2
CASSPPGGSTEAFF	TGTGCCAGCTCACCACCCGGGGGGAGCACTGAAGCTTTCTTT	NA	TRBJ1-1	NA	14	TRBV18
CASSLGQGGNTGELFF	TGTGCCAGCAGCCTAGGACAGGGGGGGAACACCGGGGAGCTGTTTTTT	TRBD1	TRBJ2-2	NA	16	TRBV11-3
CASSYSSMNTEAFF	TGTGCCAGTAGTTACAGTTCCATGAACACTGAAGCTTTCTTT	NA	TRBJ1-1	NA	14	TRBV19
CASSLAGGSYNEQFF	TGTGCCAGCAGCCTAGCGGGAGGCTCCTACAATGAGCAGTTCTTC	TRBD2	TRBJ2-1	NA	15	TRBV3-1/TRBV3-2
CSASRMGGDFYEQYF	TGCAGTGCTAGTCGGATGGGCGGAGACTTCTACGAGCAGTACTTC	NA	TRBJ2-7	once	15	TRBV20-1
CASGARTEGGYTF	TGTGCCAGTGGAGCAAGGACGGAGGGCGGCTACACCTTC	NA	TRBJ1-2	NA	13	TRBV19
CASSFLRDYGYTF	TGTGCCAGCAGTTTTCTTCGGGACTATGGCTACACCTTC	NA	TRBJ1-2	few	13	TRBV28
CSVAKGRGGETQYF	TGCAGCGTAGCGAAAGGACGCGGTGGGGAGACCCAGTACTTC	NA	TRBJ2-5	once	14	TRBV29-1
CSVLGAASPDTQYF	TGCAGCGTCCTGGGGGCAGCGTCCCCAGATACGCAGTATTTT	NA	TRBJ2-3	NA	14	TRBV29-1
CASSDCVTGSNTEAFF	TGTGCCAGCAGTGATTGTGTGACCGGATCGAACACTGAAGCTTTCTTT	NA	TRBJ1-1	few	16	TRBV6-4
CASSILDGGTEAFF	TGTGCCAGTAGTATCTTAGACGGCGGGACTGAAGCTTTCTTT	NA	TRBJ1-1	NA	14	TRBV19